These 11 T cell receptor beta chains share one sample of origin, sequenced in a study of T cell responses to AZD1222 COVID-19 vaccine (dated by TCRdb to the early 2020s). The method was the immunoSEQ multiplex PCR assay. TCRdb stores this immuneACCESS table with in-frame sequences only. Part of the clones is absent; in the studies checked, under half of the shortfall reflects unresolved V genes, and no reason is known for the rest. This sample has about 84,000 clones in its table, and around 84% of those were observed once. The ten largest clones represent 5.6% of the sample. The sample's time point, from its label and the paper: about 28 days (+/-7) after the second vaccine dose. The sample here was peripheral blood, taken 28 days after the second AZD1222 dose. The origin of the receptors is an adult who received the AZD1222 COVID-19 vaccine.

V gene TRBV7-9 combines with J gene TRBJ1-3, with D perhaps matching TRBD1 (6 bases). Germline V gene sequence: CDR1 SEHNR, CDR2 FQNEAQ (reference sequence). V was pared by 4 bases and J by 2 bases, with 15 bases between. The CDR3 runs 16 residues. The CDR3 region has the DNA TGTGCCAGCAGCTGGGGGGGCAGGGACGCTGGAAACACCATATATTTT. Protein product: CASSWGGRDAGNTIYF.

The chain combines TRBV12-3 or TRBV12-4 with TRBJ2-3, with no clear D. The CDR3 covers 13 residues. V lost 3 bases, J lost 2 bases, and 6 bases lay in between. CDR3 residues: CASSLQDTDTQYF. The CDR3 nucleotides are TGTGCCAGCAGTTTGCAGGACACAGATACGCAGTATTTT.

The chain links TRBV28 to TRBJ2-7, with TRBD1 matching 12 bases. Germline CDR1 reads MDHEN; CDR2 reads SYDVKM. The CDR3 spans 14 residues. J was trimmed by 7 bases and V by 3 bases; bases with no gene match: 4. The CDR3 DNA reads as TGTGCCAGCAGTTTGGGACAGGGGGCGAGGGAGCAGTACTTC. It is translated as CASSLGQGAREQYF.

This clone was recorded once. This chain joins TRBV7-2 and TRBJ2-1; 12 nucleotides agree with TRBD2. J gave up 6 bases and V 2 bases, and 5 bases lay outside the gene matches. Germline V lookup: CDR1 SGHTA, CDR2 FQGNSA. The CDR3 covers 16 residues. CDR3 in amino acids: CASSLIGLAGPNEQFF. In DNA, the CDR3 is TGTGCCAGCAGCTTAATTGGACTAGCGGGACCCAATGAGCAGTTCTTC. The full variable domain, in which reference TRBV7-2 and TRBJ2-1 provide the parts outside the CDR3, is GAGVSQSPSNKVTEKGKDVELRCDPISGHTALYWYRQSLGQGLEFLIYFQGNSAPDKSGLPSDRFSAERTGGSVSTLTIQRTQQEDSAVYLCASSLIGLAGPNEQFFGPGTRLTVL.

The V and J genes are TRBV28 and TRBJ2-7; D possibly corresponds to TRBD1 (6 bases). Germline loops: CDR1 MDHEN, CDR2 SYDVKM. Trimming took 6 bases from V and 5 from J, leaving 14 bases between them. There are 13 residues in the CDR3. CDR3 sequence (DNA): TGTGCCAGCAGGCCTGGGACAACCAACGAGCAGTACTTC. Amino acids: CASRPGTTNEQYF.

J is TRBJ2-1 and V is TRBV7-2, with 9 bases aligning to TRBD2. The CDR3 length is 17 residues. J gave up 4 bases and V 7 bases, and 14 bases lay outside the gene matches. Germline V lookup: CDR1 SGHTA, CDR2 FQGNSA. Here the CDR3 reads CASTANPGAGGYNEQFF. Here the CDR3 DNA reads TGTGCCAGCACCGCGAACCCCGGAGCGGGAGGATACAATGAGCAGTTCTTC.

The genes are TRBV5-6 and TRBJ2-3; possible D gene TRBD1, 6 bases. Trimming left V 2 bases short and J 0 bases short, with 13 bases between. CDR3 length: 16 residues. Germline V lookup: CDR1 SGHDT, CDR2 YYEEEE. CDR3 DNA: TGTGCCAGCAGCTTCCTAGGGGGTTCTAGCACAGATACGCAGTATTTT. This encodes CASSFLGGSSTDTQYF.

The V and J genes are TRBV14 and TRBJ2-7, with TRBD1 matching 8 bases. Losses at the gene ends were 6 bases for V and 1 base for J; bases not matched to a gene: 2. Germline V gene lookup returns CDR1 SGHDN and CDR2 FVKESK. The CDR3 runs to 13 residues. CDR3 sequence: CASRGQASYEQYF. For the CDR3, the DNA is TGTGCCAGCAGGGGACAGGCTTCCTACGAGCAGTACTTC.

The chain recombines TRBV5-1 with TRBJ2-5, with D possibly being TRBD1 (6 bases). This CDR3 spans 15 amino acids. The V and J ends lost 6 bases and 1 base respectively, with 16 bases between them. Germline V gene data show CDR1 as SGHRS and CDR2 as YFSETQ. CDR3 region: CASTFTGTIQETQYF. The CDR3, as DNA: TGCGCCAGCACGTTCACAGGGACGATCCAAGAGACCCAGTACTTC.

The V gene is TRBV19, the J gene TRBJ2-1, with 7 bases matching TRBD1. With 4 bases clipped from V and 3 bases from J, the junction kept 9 bases outside the gene matches. The CDR3 sequence is 16 residues long. The germline V gene encodes CDR1 LNHDA and CDR2 SQIVND (reference sequence). CDR3 in amino acids: CASSRKTGTRYNEQFF. CDR3 sequence (DNA): TGTGCCAGTAGTAGAAAGACAGGGACCCGCTACAATGAGCAGTTCTTC.

The chain carries TRBV2 and TRBJ2-2, with 8 bases lining up with TRBD2. CDR1 and CDR2 from the germline V gene are SNHLY and FYNNEI. The CDR3 contains 16 residues. J gave up 5 bases and V 6 bases, and 11 bases lay outside the gene matches. This CDR3 reads CASSPPAGGGTGELFF. The CDR3 DNA reads TGTGCCAGCAGCCCCCCCGCGGGGGGAGGAACCGGGGAGCTGTTTTTT. Using reference TRBV2 and TRBJ2-2 for the parts outside the CDR3, the full variable domain is EPEVTQTPSHQVTQMGQEVILRCVPISNHLYFYWYRQILGQKVEFLVSFYNNEISEKSEIFDDQFSVERPDGSNFTLKIRSTKLEDSAMYFCASSPPAGGGTGELFFGEGSRLTVL.